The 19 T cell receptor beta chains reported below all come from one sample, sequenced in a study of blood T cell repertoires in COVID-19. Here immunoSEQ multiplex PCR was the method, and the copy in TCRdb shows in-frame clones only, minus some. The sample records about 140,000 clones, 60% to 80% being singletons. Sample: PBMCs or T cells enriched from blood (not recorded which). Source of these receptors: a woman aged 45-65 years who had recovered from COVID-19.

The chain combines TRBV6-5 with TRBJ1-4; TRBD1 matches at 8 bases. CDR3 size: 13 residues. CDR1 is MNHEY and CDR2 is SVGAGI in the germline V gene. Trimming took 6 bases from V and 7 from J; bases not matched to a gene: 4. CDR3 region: CASSGTGAEKLFF. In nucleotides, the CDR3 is TGTGCCAGCAGCGGGACAGGAGCTGAAAAACTGTTTTTT.

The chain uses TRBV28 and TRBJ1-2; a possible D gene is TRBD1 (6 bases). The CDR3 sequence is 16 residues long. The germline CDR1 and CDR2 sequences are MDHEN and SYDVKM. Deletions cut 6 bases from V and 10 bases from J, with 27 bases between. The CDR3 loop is CASRPISGSQGRDYTF. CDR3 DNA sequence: TGTGCCAGCAGGCCTATAAGCGGATCACAGGGCCGAGACTACACCTTC.

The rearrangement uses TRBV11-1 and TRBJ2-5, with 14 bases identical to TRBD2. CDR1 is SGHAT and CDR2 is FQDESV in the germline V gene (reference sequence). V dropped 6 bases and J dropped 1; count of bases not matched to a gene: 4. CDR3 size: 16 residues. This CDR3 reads CASSRTSGGLQETQYF. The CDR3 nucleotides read TGTGCCAGCAGTCGGACTAGCGGGGGGCTCCAAGAGACCCAGTACTTC.

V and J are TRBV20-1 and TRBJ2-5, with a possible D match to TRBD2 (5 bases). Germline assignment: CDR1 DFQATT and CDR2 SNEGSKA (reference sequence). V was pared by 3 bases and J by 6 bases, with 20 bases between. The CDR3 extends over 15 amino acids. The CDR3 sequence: CSASILGKSEQTQYF. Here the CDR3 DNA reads TGCAGTGCTAGTATACTAGGAAAGTCCGAACAGACCCAGTACTTC.

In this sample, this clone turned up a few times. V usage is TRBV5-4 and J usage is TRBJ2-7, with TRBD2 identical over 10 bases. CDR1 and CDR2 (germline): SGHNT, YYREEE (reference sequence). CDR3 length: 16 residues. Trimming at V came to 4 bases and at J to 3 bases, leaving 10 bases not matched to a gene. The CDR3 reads CASSPDSGRRVYEQYF. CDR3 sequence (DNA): TGTGCCAGCAGCCCTGATAGCGGGAGGAGGGTCTACGAGCAGTACTTC.

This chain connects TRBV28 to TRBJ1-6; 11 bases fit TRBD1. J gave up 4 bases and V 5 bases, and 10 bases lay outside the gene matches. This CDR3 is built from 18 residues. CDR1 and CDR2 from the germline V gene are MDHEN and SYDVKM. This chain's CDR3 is CASSPDRGPFSYNSPLHF. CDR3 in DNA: TGTGCCAGCAGTCCGGACAGGGGGCCATTCTCTTATAATTCACCCCTCCACTTT.

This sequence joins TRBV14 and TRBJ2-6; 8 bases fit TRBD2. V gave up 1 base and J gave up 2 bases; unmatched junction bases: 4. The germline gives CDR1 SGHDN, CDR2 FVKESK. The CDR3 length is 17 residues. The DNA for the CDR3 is TGTGCCAGCAGCCAAGTCGGGGGACTAGCTGGGGCCAACGTCCTGACTTTC. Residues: CASSQVGGLAGANVLTF.

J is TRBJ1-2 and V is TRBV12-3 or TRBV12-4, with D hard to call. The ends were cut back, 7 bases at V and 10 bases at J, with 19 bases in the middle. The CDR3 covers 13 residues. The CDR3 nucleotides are TGTGCCAGCAACATCGCCGGTCTAGGTCCCTACACCTTC. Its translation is CASNIAGLGPYTF.

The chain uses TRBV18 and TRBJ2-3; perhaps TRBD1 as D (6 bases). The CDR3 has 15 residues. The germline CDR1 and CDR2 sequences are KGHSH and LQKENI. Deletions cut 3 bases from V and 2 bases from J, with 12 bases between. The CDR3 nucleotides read TGTGCCAGCTCACCCAAGTACAGGGACACAGATACGCAGTATTTT. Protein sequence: CASSPKYRDTDTQYF.

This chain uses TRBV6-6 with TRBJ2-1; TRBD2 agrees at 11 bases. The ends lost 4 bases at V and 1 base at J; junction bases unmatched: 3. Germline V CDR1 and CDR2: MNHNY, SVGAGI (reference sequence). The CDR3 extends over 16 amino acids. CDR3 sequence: CASSSLAGGSYNEQFF. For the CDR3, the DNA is TGTGCCAGCAGTTCCCTAGCGGGGGGATCCTACAATGAGCAGTTCTTC.

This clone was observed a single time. The chain's CDR3 is CASSAGESTYEQYF. The CDR3 DNA reads as TGCGCCAGCAGTGCGGGGGAAAGCACCTACGAGCAGTACTTC. J is TRBJ2-7 and V is TRBV10-2, with D perhaps TRBD2 (6 bases). V was shortened by 4 bases and J by 2 bases, with 12 bases between the two germline ends. Germline CDR1 reads WSHSY; CDR2 reads SAAADI. The CDR3 covers 14 residues.

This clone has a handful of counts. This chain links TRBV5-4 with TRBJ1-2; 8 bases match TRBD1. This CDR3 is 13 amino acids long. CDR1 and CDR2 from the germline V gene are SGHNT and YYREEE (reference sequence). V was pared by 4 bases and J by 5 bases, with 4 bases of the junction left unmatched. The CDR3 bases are TGTGCCAGCAGCATGGGACAGGAGTATGGCTACACCTTC. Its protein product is CASSMGQEYGYTF.

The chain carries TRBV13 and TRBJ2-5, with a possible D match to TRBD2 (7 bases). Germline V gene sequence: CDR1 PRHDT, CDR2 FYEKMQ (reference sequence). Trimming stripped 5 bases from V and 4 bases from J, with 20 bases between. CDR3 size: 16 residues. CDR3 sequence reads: CASSTRGGGLGETQYF. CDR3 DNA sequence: TGTGCCAGCAGCACTAGGGGCGGGGGCCTGGGAGAGACCCAGTACTTC. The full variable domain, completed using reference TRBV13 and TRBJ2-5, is AAGVIQSPRHLIKEKRETATLKCYPIPRHDTVYWYQQGPGQDPQFLISFYEKMQSDKGSIPDRFSAQQFSDYHSELNMSSLELGDSALYFCASSTRGGGLGETQYFGPGTRLLVL.

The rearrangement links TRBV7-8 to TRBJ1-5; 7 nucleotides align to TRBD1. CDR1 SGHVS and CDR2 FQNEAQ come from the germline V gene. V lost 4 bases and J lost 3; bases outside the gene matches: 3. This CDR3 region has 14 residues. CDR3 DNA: TGTGCCAGCAGCTCCGACAGGGTCAATCAGCCCCAGCATTTT. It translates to CASSSDRVNQPQHF.

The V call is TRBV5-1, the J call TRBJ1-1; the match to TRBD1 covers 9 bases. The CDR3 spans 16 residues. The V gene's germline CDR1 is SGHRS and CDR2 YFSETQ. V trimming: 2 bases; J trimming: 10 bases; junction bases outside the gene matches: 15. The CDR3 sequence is CASSLNRDRDLRGAFF. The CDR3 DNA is TGCGCCAGCAGCTTAAACCGGGACAGGGACTTACGAGGAGCTTTCTTT.

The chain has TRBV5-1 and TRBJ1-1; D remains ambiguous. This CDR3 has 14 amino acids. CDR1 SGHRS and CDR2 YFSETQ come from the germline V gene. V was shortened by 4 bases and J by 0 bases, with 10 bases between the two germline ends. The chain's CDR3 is CASSPVGMNTEAFF. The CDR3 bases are TGCGCCAGCAGCCCCGTGGGCATGAACACTGAAGCTTTCTTT.

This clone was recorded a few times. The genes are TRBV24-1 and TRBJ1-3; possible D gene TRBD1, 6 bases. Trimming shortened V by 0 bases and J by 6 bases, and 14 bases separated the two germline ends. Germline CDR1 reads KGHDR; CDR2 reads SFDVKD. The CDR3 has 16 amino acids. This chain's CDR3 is CATSDLTGTRINTIYF. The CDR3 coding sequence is TGTGCCACCAGTGATTTGACCGGGACAAGGATAAACACCATATATTTT.

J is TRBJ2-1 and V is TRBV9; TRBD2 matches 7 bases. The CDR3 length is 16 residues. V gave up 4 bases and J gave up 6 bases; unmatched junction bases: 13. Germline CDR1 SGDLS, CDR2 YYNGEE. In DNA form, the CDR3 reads TGTGCCAGCAGCACCTCGACGGGACTATCCGCCAATGAGCAGTTCTTC. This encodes CASSTSTGLSANEQFF. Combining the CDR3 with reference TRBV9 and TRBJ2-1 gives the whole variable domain DSGVTQTPKHLITATGQRVTLRCSPRSGDLSVYWYQQSLDQGLQFLIQYYNGEERAKGNILERFSAQQFPDLHSELNLSSLELGDSALYFCASSTSTGLSANEQFFGPGTRLTVL.

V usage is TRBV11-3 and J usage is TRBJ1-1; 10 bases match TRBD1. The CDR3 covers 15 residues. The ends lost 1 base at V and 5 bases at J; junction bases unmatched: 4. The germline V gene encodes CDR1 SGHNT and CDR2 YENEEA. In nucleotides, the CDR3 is TGTGCCAGCAGCTTAGGGGGACAGGGGACGACTGAAGCTTTCTTT. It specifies CASSLGGQGTTEAFF. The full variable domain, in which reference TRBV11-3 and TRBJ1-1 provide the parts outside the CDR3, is EAGVVQSPRYKIIEKKQPVAFWCNPISGHNTLYWYLQNLGQGPELLIRYENEEAVDDSQLPKDRFSAERLKGVDSTLKIQPAELGDSAVYLCASSLGGQGTTEAFFGQGTRLTVV.